One sample yielded the 28 T cell receptor beta chains listed below, sequenced in a study of cytomegalovirus exposure and HLA in healthy donors. The PCR contained 60 Vbeta and 13 Jbeta primers. Generated by immunoSEQ multiplex PCR, the TCRdb table keeps only in-frame clones and is missing some. The sample lists 130,000 or so clones, 60% to 85% occurring once. What was sequenced was PBMCs. Receptors were obtained from a young man in good health and CMV-seronegative.

CDR3 nucleotides: TGTGCCAGCAGTCTAGCGGGAGGGACCTACGAGCAGTACTTC. Its protein is CASSLAGGTYEQYF. The chain combines TRBV28 with TRBJ2-7; 12 bases agree with TRBD2. The ends lost 5 bases at V and 2 bases at J; junction bases unmatched: 1. There are 14 residues in the CDR3. Germline V CDR1 and CDR2: MDHEN, SYDVKM.

This clone was counted between two and nine times. Here the CDR3 DNA reads TGCGCCAGCAGCCAGGACATGGACACTGAAGCTTTCTTT. Its translation is CASSQDMDTEAFF. This chain links TRBV4-3 with TRBJ1-1, with D possibly TRBD1 on 5 matching bases. Trimming cost V 3 bases and J 3 bases, with 8 bases left between them. In germline, CDR1 is LGHNA, CDR2 YSLEER. This CDR3 comprises 13 residues.

V usage is TRBV9 and J usage is TRBJ2-7, with a weak D call TRBD2 (7 bases). Germline values: CDR1 SGDLS, CDR2 YYNGEE. The CDR3 has 15 residues. Trimming took 3 bases from V and 2 from J, leaving 15 bases between them. CDR3 region: CASSGRGGATYEQYF. The CDR3 nucleotides are TGTGCCAGCAGCGGTAGGGGGGGAGCAACCTACGAGCAGTACTTC.

The chain recombines TRBV28 with TRBJ2-3; D may be TRBD2 (5 bases). CDR3 length: 15 residues. V lost 2 bases and J lost 0, with 9 bases in between. Germline loops: CDR1 MDHEN, CDR2 SYDVKM. CDR3 sequence reads: CASSLAGLSTDTQYF. In DNA, the CDR3 is TGTGCCAGCAGTTTAGCGGGCCTTAGCACAGATACGCAGTATTTT.

The CDR3 region has the DNA TGTGCCAGCTCACCAGGCGGGTCCCGCGGGAACACTGAAGCTTTCTTT. This sequence encodes CASSPGGSRGNTEAFF. The chain couples TRBV18 to TRBJ1-1; D remains unclear. Germline lookup yields CDR1 KGHSH and CDR2 LQKENI. V was clipped by 2 bases and J by 1 base, with 14 bases between them. The CDR3 totals 16 residues.

The chain recombines TRBV28 with TRBJ2-5, with 13 nucleotides matching TRBD2. Unmatched junction bases numbered 6, after V lost 6 bases and J lost 5 bases. The CDR3 totals 15 residues. Germline CDR1 is MDHEN and CDR2 is SYDVKM. In DNA form, the CDR3 reads TGTGCCAGCAGCTCTACTAGCGGGGGGGCTGAGACCCAGTACTTC. This gives the protein CASSSTSGGAETQYF.

V and J are TRBV9 and TRBJ1-2; D is perhaps TRBD1 (5 bases). V was cut by 3 bases and J by 8 bases, with 14 bases left in between. The germline gives CDR1 SGDLS, CDR2 YYNGEE. CDR3 length: 13 amino acids. The CDR3 DNA is TGTGCCAGCAGCGGATTCAGGGTTTCGGGCTACACCTTC. This sequence encodes CASSGFRVSGYTF.

The sample holds a few counts of this clone. This chain uses TRBV5-1 with TRBJ1-6; D possibly corresponds to TRBD1 (5 bases). The CDR3 contains 14 residues. Germline CDR1 is SGHRS and CDR2 is YFSETQ. Trimming took off 4 bases at V and 9 bases at J, with 14 bases between the two ends. DNA for the CDR3: TGCGCCAGCAGCCCTCAGGGTTCCAGTTCACCCCTCCACTTT. Protein: CASSPQGSSSPLHF.

The chain links TRBV19 to TRBJ1-1, with D unresolved. V lost 5 bases to trimming and J lost 1 base, with 11 bases between them. CDR1 LNHDA and CDR2 SQIVND come from the germline V gene (reference sequence). The CDR3 runs 14 residues. CDR3 in DNA: TGTGCCAGTAGTGTCCAAGGAGGGAACACTGAAGCTTTCTTT. Protein sequence: CASSVQGGNTEAFF.

This sequence joins TRBV19 and TRBJ2-3; 8 nucleotides match TRBD2. The V and J ends lost 4 bases and 11 bases, in that order; junction bases with no gene match: 5. This CDR3 region has 12 residues. Looked up from germline, CDR1 is LNHDA and CDR2 is SQIVND (reference sequence). CDR3 nucleotide sequence: TGTGCCAGTAGTACTTCCGGGACTAGGCAGTATTTT. This gives the protein CASSTSGTRQYF.

The chain combines TRBV9 with TRBJ2-2, with TRBD2 matching 8 bases. The CDR3 length is 17 residues. J was trimmed by 3 bases and V by 4 bases; bases with no gene match: 11. In germline, CDR1 is SGDLS, CDR2 YYNGEE. Here the CDR3 reads CASSSRRGGVDTGELFF. Here the CDR3 DNA reads TGTGCCAGCAGCTCCCGACGGGGGGGGGTTGACACCGGGGAGCTGTTTTTT.

A few counts support this clone. The V call is TRBV30, the J call TRBJ2-7; D perhaps matches TRBD2 (5 bases). The germline V gene has CDR1 GTSNPN and CDR2 SVGIG (reference sequence). Trimming stripped 1 base from V and 6 bases from J, with 16 bases between. This CDR3 has 14 residues. The CDR3 DNA reads TGTGCCTGGAGTGCCCTACTTAGCGATCGCGAGCAGTACTTC. This translates into CAWSALLSDREQYF.

This clone was observed a few times. The V call is TRBV7-6, the J call TRBJ2-6; 9 bases align to TRBD1. V lost 2 bases and J lost 1; bases outside the gene matches: 6. The CDR3 totals 18 residues. Germline assignment: CDR1 SGHVS and CDR2 FNYEAQ. The CDR3 DNA is TGTGCCAGCAGCTTACTTCCGGGACAGGGTTCTGGGGCCAACGTCCTGACTTTC. The encoded protein is CASSLLPGQGSGANVLTF.

The gene calls are TRBV12-5 and TRBJ2-5, with D perhaps matching TRBD2 (5 bases). Germline V gives CDR1 LGHNT, CDR2 FRNRAP. The CDR3 length is 15 residues. Trimming removed 0 bases at V and 5 bases at J, with 13 bases between. This CDR3 reads CASGLVLTRYETQYF. Written as DNA, the CDR3 is TGTGCTAGTGGTTTGGTACTCACTAGGTACGAGACCCAGTACTTC.

This sequence joins TRBV4-2 and TRBJ1-1; 10 positions agree with TRBD1. The CDR3 runs to 15 residues. V was clipped by 1 base and J by 7 bases; unmatched bases: 6. Germline-derived CDR1 and CDR2 are LGHNA and YNFKEQ. The CDR3 DNA is TGTGCCAGCAGCCAAGTGACAGGGGGCTTCAATGAAGCTTTCTTT. Protein product: CASSQVTGGFNEAFF.

The CDR3 spells CASSLDSSGSGEQYF. The CDR3 region has the DNA TGCGCCAGCAGCTTGGATTCCAGCGGGAGCGGCGAGCAGTACTTC. The chain carries TRBV5-1 and TRBJ2-7; 8 bases agree with TRBD2. Germline lookup yields CDR1 SGHRS and CDR2 YFSETQ. There are 15 residues in the CDR3. With 0 bases clipped from V and 6 bases from J, the junction kept 8 bases outside the gene matches.

J is TRBJ2-1 and V is TRBV6-1; the D gene is possibly TRBD1 (6 bases). Germline CDR1 reads MNHNS; CDR2 reads SASEGT. V dropped 8 bases and J dropped 1 base, with 12 bases sitting between them. The CDR3 loop spans 14 amino acids. CDR3 DNA sequence: TGTGCCAGCTCGGTGGGGACATCCTACAATGAGCAGTTCTTC. This sequence encodes CASSVGTSYNEQFF.

The chain employs TRBV30 and TRBJ1-5; D uncertain. Deletions cut 6 bases from V and 7 bases from J, with 13 bases between. Per the germline V gene, CDR1 is GTSNPN and CDR2 is SVGIG (reference sequence). This CDR3 has 12 residues. The CDR3 spells CACAGWAQPQHF. The CDR3 DNA reads TGTGCCTGTGCGGGGTGGGCGCAGCCCCAGCATTTT.

The chain combines TRBV11-2 with TRBJ2-5, with 9 nucleotides matching TRBD2. Germline loops: CDR1 SGHAT, CDR2 FQNNGV. Losses at the gene ends were 3 bases for V and 5 bases for J; bases not matched to a gene: 10. The CDR3 extends over 16 amino acids. This chain's CDR3 is CASSLFAGGPGETQYF. CDR3 bases: TGTGCCAGCAGCTTGTTTGCGGGGGGGCCTGGGGAGACCCAGTACTTC. The whole variable domain, remainder taken from reference TRBV11-2 and TRBJ2-5, is EAGVAQSPRYKIIEKRQSVAFWCNPISGHATLYWYQQILGQGPKLLIQFQNNGVVDDSQLPKDRFSAERLKGVDSTLKIQPAKLEDSAVYLCASSLFAGGPGETQYFGPGTRLLVL.

The chain combines TRBV6-4 with TRBJ1-5; TRBD1 matches 7 bases. V shed 2 bases, J shed 0 bases, and the junction held 7 bases outside the gene matches. The CDR3 is made up of 17 amino acids. Germline values: CDR1 MRHNA, CDR2 SNTAGT. The chain's CDR3 is CASSDGDSKYSNQPQHF. The DNA of the CDR3 is TGTGCCAGCAGTGACGGGGACAGCAAGTATAGCAATCAGCCCCAGCATTTT.

The rearrangement joins TRBV2 to TRBJ2-7, with TRBD1 matching 7 bases. Germline V gene sequence: CDR1 SNHLY, CDR2 FYNNEI. With V trimmed by 4 bases and J by 7 bases, 7 bases remained unmatched. The CDR3 has 13 residues. CDR3 in DNA: TGTGCCAGCAGTGGACAGGGAGCACGGGAGCAGTACTTC. It encodes CASSGQGAREQYF.

This chain uses TRBV28 with TRBJ1-1; D perhaps matches TRBD1 (6 bases). Germline V gives CDR1 MDHEN, CDR2 SYDVKM. This CDR3 has 14 residues. Trimming took 4 bases from V and 1 from J, leaving 10 bases between them. As DNA, the CDR3 is TGTGCCAGCAGTTATGGGGGCCCGAACACTGAAGCTTTCTTT. Translating it yields CASSYGGPNTEAFF.

CDR3 sequence reads: CASKRRGEGNQPQHF. Here the CDR3 DNA reads TGTGCCAGCAAGCGCAGGGGAGAGGGCAATCAGCCCCAGCATTTT. The chain carries TRBV6-1 and TRBJ1-5; D is possibly TRBD1 (6 bases). Per the germline V gene, CDR1 is MNHNS and CDR2 is SASEGT. V lost 7 bases to trimming and J lost 2 bases, with 15 bases between them. The CDR3 loop spans 15 amino acids.

The chain has TRBV7-8 and TRBJ2-7; no firm D call. Per the germline V gene, CDR1 is SGHVS and CDR2 is FQNEAQ. The CDR3 extends over 16 amino acids. V shed 1 base and J shed 3 bases, with 16 bases lying between them. The CDR3 DNA reads TGTGCCAGCAGCTTAGGTCCCCCACAAGATTACTACGAGCAGTACTTC. It codes for CASSLGPPQDYYEQYF. Filled out from reference TRBV7-8 and TRBJ2-7, the complete variable domain reads GAGVSQSPRYKVAKRGQDVALRCDPISGHVSLFWYQQALGQGPEFLTYFQNEAQLDKSGLPSDRFFAERPEGSVSTLKIQRTQQEDSAVYLCASSLGPPQDYYEQYFGPGTRLTVT.

V usage is TRBV7-3 and J usage is TRBJ1-2; possibly TRBD1 for D (5 bases). CDR3 size: 18 residues. Per the germline V gene, CDR1 is SGHTA and CDR2 is FQGTGA. V was shortened by 5 bases and J by 0 bases, with 22 bases between the two germline ends. The CDR3 sequence: CASSQTRQYPEANYGYTF. For the CDR3, the DNA is TGTGCCAGCAGCCAGACTAGACAGTATCCCGAAGCTAACTATGGCTACACCTTC.

This clone was seen more than once but under ten times. The V call is TRBV10-3, the J call TRBJ2-6, with TRBD1 matching 7 bases. V dropped 3 bases and J dropped 3; count of bases not matched to a gene: 8. This CDR3 spans 17 amino acids. Germline CDR1 ENHRY, CDR2 SYGVKD. The CDR3 region has the DNA TGTGCCATCAGTGATAGTGAGGGGGCGCGTGGGGCCAACGTCCTGACTTTC. It yields the protein CAISDSEGARGANVLTF.

The rearrangement uses TRBV6-1 and TRBJ1-5; TRBD1 is a possible D gene (6 bases). Germline values: CDR1 MNHNS, CDR2 SASEGT. This CDR3 spans 15 amino acids. V was clipped by 0 bases and J by 5 bases, with 11 bases between them. The CDR3 bases are TGTGCCAGCAGTGAAGCGGGGAGGGGGGATCAGCCCCAGCATTTT. Protein sequence: CASSEAGRGDQPQHF.

The chain has TRBV4-2 and TRBJ1-2, with TRBD1 matching 7 bases. The CDR3 is made up of 13 amino acids. Germline V lookup: CDR1 LGHNA, CDR2 YNFKEQ. V dropped 6 bases and J dropped 8; count of bases not matched to a gene: 9. The CDR3 region is CASSPTGKAGYTF. The CDR3 DNA follows: TGTGCCAGCAGTCCGACAGGGAAGGCGGGCTACACCTTC.